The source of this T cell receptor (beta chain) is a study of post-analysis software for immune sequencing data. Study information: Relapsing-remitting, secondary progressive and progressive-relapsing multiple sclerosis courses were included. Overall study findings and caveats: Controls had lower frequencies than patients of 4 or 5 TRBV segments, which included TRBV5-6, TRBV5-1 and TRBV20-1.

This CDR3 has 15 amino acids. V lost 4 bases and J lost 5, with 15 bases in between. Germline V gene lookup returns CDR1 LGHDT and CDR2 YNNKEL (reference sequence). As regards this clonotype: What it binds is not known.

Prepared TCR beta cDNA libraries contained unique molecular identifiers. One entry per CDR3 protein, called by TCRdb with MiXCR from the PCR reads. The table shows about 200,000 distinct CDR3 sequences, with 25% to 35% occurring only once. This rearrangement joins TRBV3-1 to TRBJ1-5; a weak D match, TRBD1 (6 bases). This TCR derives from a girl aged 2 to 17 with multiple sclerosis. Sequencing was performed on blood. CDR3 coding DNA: TGTGCCAGCAGCCCGAGCCTCCCAGGGGATCAGCCCCAGCATTTT. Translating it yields CASSPSLPGDQPQHF.